This T cell receptor (beta chain) was identified during a study of cytomegalovirus exposure and HLA in healthy donors. Study observations and caveats: CMV serostatus was the sole immune exposure information available.

The V segment lost 7 bases and the J segment 2 bases; nucleotides outside the gene matches: 9. The CDR3 runs 15 residues. Per the germline V gene, CDR1 is SGHRS and CDR2 is YFSETQ. About this clone: Its antigen is currently unknown. The same CDR3 arises from other DNA sequences in this sample as well.

Vbeta (60) and Jbeta (13) primers were used in the PCR. Using immunoSEQ multiplex PCR, the repertoire was profiled, and TCRdb retains in-frame clones only, with some absent. In the table there are roughly 150,000 clones, 80% to 90% of which are singletons. This chain uses TRBV5-1 with TRBJ2-3; TRBD2 matches at 8 bases. Sequencing used PBMCs. This TCR was recovered from a woman in her thirties or forties in good health and CMV-seropositive. In nucleotides, the CDR3 is TGCGCCAGCCGACGGACGGGGGGGATCACAGATACGCAGTATTTT. Translation: CASRRTGGITDTQYF.